What follows are 8 T cell receptor beta chains derived from one specimen sequenced in a study of T cell responses to AZD1222 COVID-19 vaccine. Profiling relied on immunoSEQ multiplex PCR, and the TCRdb table lists in-frame clones only, not all of them. The sample holds about 100,000 clones, roughly 89% seen once. This material consisted of peripheral blood, taken on day 0 of AZD1222 vaccination. These receptors all come from an adult in good health.

This sequence joins TRBV3-1 (or the pseudogene TRBV3-2) and TRBJ1-1; D unresolved. The CDR3 is 13 amino acids. Trimming pared 4 bases from V and 8 bases from J, leaving 14 bases between. Germline V gene lookup returns CDR1 LGHDT and CDR2 YNNKEL (reference sequence). As DNA, the CDR3 is TGTGCCAGCAGCCCGTTTGGAGTGGTGGAAGCTTTCTTT. This gives the protein CASSPFGVVEAFF.

This clone was found once. This chain uses TRBV4-1 with TRBJ1-1; 8 nucleotides match TRBD1. In germline, CDR1 is MGHRA, CDR2 YSYEKL. CDR3 length: 15 amino acids. J was trimmed by 1 base and V by 1 base; bases with no gene match: 2. The CDR3 is CASSQVDRENTEAFF. In DNA, the CDR3 is TGCGCCAGCAGCCAAGTGGACAGGGAGAACACTGAAGCTTTCTTT.

The chain recombines TRBV19 with TRBJ1-2; possible D gene TRBD1, 5 bases. The CDR3 is 14 amino acids. V lost 3 bases and J 3 bases, leaving 11 bases between the germline ends. Germline V gene lookup returns CDR1 LNHDA and CDR2 SQIVND (reference sequence). The CDR3 loop reads CASSIFVQDYGYTF. In nucleotides, the CDR3 is TGTGCCAGTAGTATTTTTGTACAGGACTATGGCTACACCTTC.

The chain combines TRBV5-6 with TRBJ1-1; no firm D call. CDR1 is SGHDT and CDR2 is YYEEEE in the germline V gene. V lost 4 bases and J 2 bases, leaving 15 bases between the germline ends. The CDR3 consists of 15 residues. CDR3 coding DNA: TGTGCCAGCAGCCCGGAGGGCGGGTTTAACACTGAAGCTTTCTTT. Its protein product is CASSPEGGFNTEAFF.

The rearrangement joins TRBV7-8 to TRBJ2-3, with a weak D call TRBD1 (6 bases). This CDR3 comprises 15 residues. Germline assignment: CDR1 SGHVS and CDR2 FQNEAQ. The V end lost 1 base, the J end lost 3 bases, and 11 bases lay between the germline ends. The DNA for the CDR3 is TGTGCCAGCAGCTTAGGTGGGGGCAGGACAGATACGCAGTATTTT. Its translation: CASSLGGGRTDTQYF.

The chain has TRBV9 and TRBJ2-7; tentatively, D is TRBD1 (6 bases). Germline CDR1 SGDLS, CDR2 YYNGEE. This CDR3 is built from 13 residues. Trimming took 1 base from V and 5 from J, leaving 10 bases between them. CDR3 sequence (DNA): TGTGCCAGCAGCGTAACAACAGGGCACGAGCAGTACTTC. It specifies CASSVTTGHEQYF.

This chain joins TRBV25-1 and TRBJ1-1; 7 bases fit TRBD1. Germline V gene lookup returns CDR1 MGHDK and CDR2 SYGVNS. The CDR3 is 15 residues long. After removal of 5 bases from V and 0 bases from J, the junction contained 6 bases not matched to a gene. The CDR3 here is CASSSRGVLNTEAFF. For the CDR3, the DNA is TGTGCCAGCAGTTCCAGGGGGGTCTTGAACACTGAAGCTTTCTTT.

This chain joins TRBV5-4 and TRBJ1-2, with no clear D. Germline V CDR1 and CDR2: SGHNT, YYREEE (reference sequence). V dropped 1 base and J dropped 3 bases, with 22 bases sitting between them. The CDR3 length is 18 residues. The CDR3 is CASSLSPARHWYDYGYTF. CDR3 DNA: TGTGCCAGCAGCTTGTCGCCGGCGAGGCATTGGTATGACTATGGCTACACCTTC.